At least ten counts were recorded for the clone carrying this TCR beta chain. Its antigen remains unidentified. The source of the sample is a study of T cell repertoires in cytomegalovirus infection. Study details: Indications came from public TCR beta signatures; they pointed to CMV infection and to a matching HLA type. The study, taken as a whole, reports: In two of eight donors, the top clonotype was HLA-C-restricted CMV-specific. The cumulative frequency of public TCR beta families distinguished individuals who carried CMV together with the relevant HLA.

TCRdb re-derived calls from the reads in MiXCR, one entry per CDR3 protein. Of approximately 240,000 distinct CDR3 sequences in the sample, roughly an eighth were seen once. This receptor was taken from a human donor in good health (CMV status not recorded). Some clones in this sample may be carry-over from other donors' samples. Sequenced input: PBMCs.

CDR3 protein: CASSLDRTGNYGYTF. The CDR3 DNA sequence: TGTGCCAGCAGCTTAGACCGGACAGGGAACTATGGCTACACCTTC. This chain connects TRBV7-2 to TRBJ1-2; 8 bases line up with TRBD1. Trimming at V came to 1 base and at J to 2 bases, leaving 3 bases not matched to a gene. CDR3 length: 15 residues. The germline CDR1 and CDR2 sequences are SGHTA and FQGNSA.